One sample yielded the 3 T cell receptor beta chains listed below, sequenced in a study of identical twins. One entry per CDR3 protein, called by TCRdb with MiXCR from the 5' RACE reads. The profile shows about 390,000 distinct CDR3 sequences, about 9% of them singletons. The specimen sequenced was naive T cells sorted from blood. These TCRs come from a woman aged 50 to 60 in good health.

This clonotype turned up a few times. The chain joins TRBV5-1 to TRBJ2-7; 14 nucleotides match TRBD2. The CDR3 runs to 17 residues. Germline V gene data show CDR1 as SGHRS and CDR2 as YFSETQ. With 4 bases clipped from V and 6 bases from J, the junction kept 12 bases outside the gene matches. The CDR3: CASSPTTSGRALSEQYF. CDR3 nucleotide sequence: TGCGCCAGCAGCCCGACGACTAGCGGGAGGGCCCTCAGCGAGCAGTACTTC.

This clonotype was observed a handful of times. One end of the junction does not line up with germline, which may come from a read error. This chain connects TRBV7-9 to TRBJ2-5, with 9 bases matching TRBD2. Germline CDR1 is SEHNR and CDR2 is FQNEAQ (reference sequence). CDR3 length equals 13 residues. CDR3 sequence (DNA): TGTGCCAGCAGCCTAGCGGGAATTGAGACCCAGTACTTC. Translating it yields CASSLAGIETQYF.

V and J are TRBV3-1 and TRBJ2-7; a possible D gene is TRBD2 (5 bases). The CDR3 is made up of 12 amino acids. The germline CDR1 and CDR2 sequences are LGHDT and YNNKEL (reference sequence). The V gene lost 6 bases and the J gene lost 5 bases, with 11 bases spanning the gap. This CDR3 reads CASREGLNEQYF. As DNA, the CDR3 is TGTGCCAGCAGAGAGGGCCTGAACGAGCAGTACTTC.